A single sample gave rise to the 15 T cell receptor beta chains below, sequenced in a study of T cells in Graves' hyperthyroidism and ophthalmopathy (dated by TCRdb to the late 2010s). Libraries were prepared through multiplex PCR. The sample was run on an Illumina HiSeq 2000. Amplification of TCR beta CDR3 regions was carried out from RNA transcripts. For the first round of RT-PCR on the TCR CDR3, the HTBI primer set was used together with the Qiagen OneStep RT-PCR kit. TCRdb reworked the public reads: Q25 trimming with fastp, MiXCR clone assembly, productive beta chains retained. Under each unique CDR3 protein, matching rows form one entry showing the most common genes and DNA. The sample has 700,000 to 850,000 distinct CDR3 sequences on record, approximately 40% of them singletons. Around 32% of the sample is held by the ten biggest clonotypes. Sequencing was carried out using blood. These receptors were taken from a woman aged 40 to 50 with Graves' hyperthyroidism.

The chain is built from TRBV10-1 and TRBJ1-6, with D uncertain. Germline V gives CDR1 WNHNN, CDR2 SYGVQD (reference sequence). Trimming stripped 6 bases from V and 8 bases from J, with 17 bases between. The CDR3 has 15 residues. CDR3 bases: TGCGCCAGCAGGCCTATTCCTGGAGGAGATTCACCCCTCCACTTT. Its protein product is CASRPIPGGDSPLHF.

This clonotype was counted a single time. Sequence at one end of the junction differs from germline and may be a read error. The chain couples TRBV10-3 to TRBJ2-7, with 7 positions matching TRBD1. Germline CDR1 and CDR2: ENHRY and SYGVKD. The CDR3 sequence is 14 residues long. The CDR3 nucleotides read TGTGCCAGCAGTCTTCAGGGGGAGTCCTACGAGCAGTACTTC. This codes for CASSLQGESYEQYF.

The table lists this clonotype with many counts. The genes are TRBV4-3 and TRBJ2-7; 7 bases match TRBD2. Trimming took 2 bases from V and 6 from J; bases not matched to a gene: 4. Germline loops: CDR1 LGHNA, CDR2 YSLEER. The CDR3 totals 13 residues. The CDR3 DNA is TGCGCCAGCAGCCAAACCGGACTAGGCGAGCAGTACTTC. This sequence encodes CASSQTGLGEQYF.

Notes on this clonotype: One end of the junction is discordant with germline, which a read error may explain. The rearrangement joins TRBV6-1 to TRBJ1-2; 8 bases are shared with TRBD1. Germline V gives CDR1 MNHNS, CDR2 SASEGT. The CDR3 totals 13 residues. The CDR3 coding sequence is TGCATCGGACAGGGAGATCCAGCCTATGGCTACACCTTC. Amino acid sequence: CIGQGDPAYGYTF.

The chain links TRBV6-5 to TRBJ1-1; 12 bases agree with TRBD1. The V gene's germline CDR1 is MNHEY and CDR2 SVGAGI. V shed 5 bases, J shed 11 bases, and the junction held 12 bases outside the gene matches. This CDR3 comprises 15 residues. The CDR3 sequence is CASSDLGTGGLWAFF. CDR3 DNA sequence: TGTGCCAGCAGTGACTTAGGGACAGGGGGCCTCTGGGCTTTCTTT.

The chain recombines TRBV6-5 with TRBJ1-4, with D uncertain. Trimming stripped 8 bases from V and 8 bases from J, with 15 bases between. Germline V lookup: CDR1 MNHEY, CDR2 SVGAGI. The CDR3 extends over 13 amino acids. DNA of the CDR3: TGTGCCAGCTCGTCGAGGAGCGGGGAAAAACTGTTTTTT. Its translation: CASSSRSGEKLFF.

This clonotype was counted at least ten times. The chain carries TRBV7-8 and TRBJ1-1, with D unclear. V lost 1 base and J lost 0, with 9 bases in between. The CDR3 is made up of 15 amino acids. The germline CDR1 and CDR2 sequences are SGHVS and FQNEAQ. The CDR3 here is CASSLGTPMNTEAFF. CDR3 sequence (DNA): TGTGCCAGCAGCTTAGGGACTCCCATGAACACTGAAGCTTTCTTT. The entire variable domain, with the rest obtained from reference TRBV7-8 and TRBJ1-1, is as follows: GAGVSQSPRYKVAKRGQDVALRCDPISGHVSLFWYQQALGQGPEFLTYFQNEAQLDKSGLPSDRFFAERPEGSVSTLKIQRTQQEDSAVYLCASSLGTPMNTEAFFGQGTRLTVV.

This clonotype was detected only a few times. The chain employs TRBV5-8 and TRBJ1-1; no definite D call. Germline V gives CDR1 SGHTS, CDR2 YDEGEE. With 4 bases removed from V and 4 bases from J, the gap between germline ends came to 17 bases. The CDR3 is 15 residues long. CDR3: CASSRGIRGGTEAFF. The CDR3 DNA reads TGTGCCAGCAGCCGCGGAATCCGGGGTGGCACTGAAGCTTTCTTT.

The gene calls are TRBV2 and TRBJ1-2; D is ambiguous. V lost 2 bases, J lost 6 bases, and 16 bases lay in between. CDR1 SNHLY and CDR2 FYNNEI come from the germline V gene. This CDR3 region has 15 residues. CDR3 nucleotide sequence: TGTGCCAGCAGTGAAAATAGACTCCCTTACAATGGCTACACCTTC. Protein: CASSENRLPYNGYTF.

This clonotype was counted a few times. V and J are TRBV7-9 and TRBJ2-7; 10 bases align to TRBD1. The CDR3 loop spans 20 amino acids. The trim removed 1 base at V and 0 bases at J, leaving 15 bases unmatched. Per the germline V gene, CDR1 is SEHNR and CDR2 is FQNEAQ (reference sequence). The CDR3 region has the DNA TGTGCCAGCAGCTTAGTGTATGGGACAGGGGAATCCCTCCCCTCCTACGAGCAGTACTTC. It specifies CASSLVYGTGESLPSYEQYF.

The rearrangement uses TRBV7-3 and TRBJ1-2, with TRBD1 matching 12 bases. This CDR3 is 18 amino acids long. The ends lost 5 bases at V and 2 bases at J; junction bases unmatched: 12. Germline V gives CDR1 SGHTA, CDR2 FQGTGA. The CDR3 sequence is CASSHRAPGQGANYGYTF. Here the CDR3 DNA reads TGTGCCAGCAGCCATAGAGCCCCGGGACAGGGGGCGAACTATGGCTACACCTTC. The variable domain in full, with the rest retrieved from reference TRBV7-3 and TRBJ1-2, is GAGVSQTPSNKVTEKGKYVELRCDPISGHTALYWYRQSLGQGPEFLIYFQGTGAADDSGLPNDRFFAVRPEGSVSTLKIQRTERGDSAVYLCASSHRAPGQGANYGYTFGSGTRLTVV.

This clonotype was seen just once. This chain links TRBV29-1 with TRBJ1-4; 8 bases agree with TRBD1. The CDR3 loop spans 14 amino acids. Germline V gene sequence: CDR1 SQVTM, CDR2 ANQGSEA. V lost 4 bases, J lost 5 bases, and 6 bases stayed unmatched. This chain's CDR3 is CSVGTGMGNEKLFF. The DNA of the CDR3 is TGCAGCGTTGGGACAGGGATGGGGAATGAAAAACTGTTTTTT. The whole variable domain, filled in from reference TRBV29-1 and TRBJ1-4, reads SAVISQKPSRDICQRGTSLTIQCQVDSQVTMMFWYRQQPGQSLTLIATANQGSEATYESGFVIDKFPISRPNLTFSTLTVSNMSPEDSSIYLCSVGTGMGNEKLFFGSGTQLSVL.

Remarks on this clonotype: Just one base apart from a much larger clone, this may be a read error. V is TRBV11-2 and J is TRBJ2-5; unclear D gene. The CDR3 runs to 13 residues. Germline assignment: CDR1 SGHAT and CDR2 FQNNGV. The ends were cut back, 5 bases at V and 3 bases at J, with 10 bases in the middle. CDR3: CASSALGKETQYF. The CDR3 nucleotides are TGTGCCAGCAGCGCCCTGGGAAAAGAGACCCAGTACTTC. Full variable domain (missing parts from reference TRBV11-2 and TRBJ2-5): EAGVAQSPRYKIIEKRQSVAFWCNPISGHATLYWYQQILGQGPKLLIQFQNNGVVDDSQLPKDRFSAERLKGVDSTLKIQPAKLEDSAVYLCASSALGKETQYFGPGTRLLVL.

The V gene is TRBV12-3 or TRBV12-4, the J gene TRBJ1-3, with 9 bases aligning to TRBD1. After removal of 4 bases from V and 4 bases from J, the junction contained 5 bases not matched to a gene. The CDR3 runs to 15 residues. In nucleotides, the CDR3 is TGTGCCAGCAGTTGGGGGACAGGGTTCGGAAACACCATATATTTT. The encoded protein is CASSWGTGFGNTIYF.

The count of this clonotype is one. This chain connects TRBV5-1 to TRBJ2-7; 7 bases are shared with TRBD1. The V segment lost 4 bases and the J segment 5 bases; nucleotides outside the gene matches: 9. CDR1 is SGHRS, CDR2 YFSETQ, per germline. The CDR3 contains 14 residues. In DNA, the CDR3 is TGCGCCAGCAGCCTGACAGGGATCTACGACGAGCAGTACTTC. Translation gives CASSLTGIYDEQYF.